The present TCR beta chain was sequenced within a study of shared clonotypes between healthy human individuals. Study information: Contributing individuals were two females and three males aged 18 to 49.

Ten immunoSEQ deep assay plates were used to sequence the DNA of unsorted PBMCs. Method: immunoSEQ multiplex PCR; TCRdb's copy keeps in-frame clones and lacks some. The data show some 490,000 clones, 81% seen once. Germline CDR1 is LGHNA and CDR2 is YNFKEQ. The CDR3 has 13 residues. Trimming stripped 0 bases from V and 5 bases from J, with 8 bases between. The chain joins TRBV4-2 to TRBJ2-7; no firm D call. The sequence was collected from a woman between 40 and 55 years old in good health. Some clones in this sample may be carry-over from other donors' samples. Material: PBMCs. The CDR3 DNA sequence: TGTGCCAGCAGCCAAGATTTCGCGAACGAGCAGTACTTC. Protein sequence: CASSQDFANEQYF.